One and the same sample provided the 20 T cell receptor beta chains below, sequenced in a study of shared clonotypes between healthy human individuals. TCRdb's copy holds only in-frame clones and misses some; the assay was immunoSEQ multiplex PCR. Of under 350,000 clones in the sample, roughly 87% are singletons; the top ten hold around 15%. Sequences were obtained from memory CD8+ T cells sorted from blood. Noted subset: CD45RO+ cells pooled with CCR7-negative TemRA cells. All receptors derive from a man between 18 and 35 years old in good health.

This clone was detected once. The chain uses TRBV9 and TRBJ1-1; D is unclear. Germline V gives CDR1 SGDLS, CDR2 YYNGEE. V dropped 3 bases and J dropped 1 base, with 10 bases sitting between them. CDR3 length: 14 residues. CDR3 region: CASSAGNPNTEAFF. For the CDR3, the DNA is TGTGCCAGCAGCGCAGGAAATCCGAACACTGAAGCTTTCTTT.

The V and J genes are TRBV28 and TRBJ1-1; possible D gene TRBD1, 6 bases. The CDR3 is 12 amino acids. Germline CDR1 is MDHEN and CDR2 is SYDVKM. V gave up 10 bases and J gave up 4 bases, with 13 bases separating them. CDR3 DNA sequence: TGTGCCATCCAGGGGTCCCTCACTGAAGCTTTCTTT. Protein product: CAIQGSLTEAFF.

The chain links TRBV4-1 to TRBJ2-7; 7 bases agree with TRBD1. The V gene end was trimmed by 5 bases and the J gene end by 6 bases; junction bases not matched to a gene: 10. The CDR3 runs to 14 residues. The germline V gene encodes CDR1 MGHRA and CDR2 YSYEKL. The CDR3 loop reads CASSTRQGASEQYF. DNA for the CDR3: TGCGCCAGCAGCACCCGACAGGGAGCTAGCGAGCAGTACTTC.

V and J are TRBV5-1 and TRBJ1-2; a possible D gene is TRBD1 (6 bases). Trimming stripped 0 bases from V and 4 bases from J, with 13 bases between. Germline CDR1 reads SGHRS; CDR2 reads YFSETQ. This CDR3 is built from 15 residues. The CDR3 loop reads CASSLEWGPGYGYTF. In nucleotides, the CDR3 is TGCGCCAGCAGCTTGGAATGGGGGCCGGGCTATGGCTACACCTTC. The entire variable domain, with the rest obtained from reference TRBV5-1 and TRBJ1-2, is as follows: KAGVTQTPRYLIKTRGQQVTLSCSPISGHRSVSWYQQTPGQGLQFLFEYFSETQRNKGNFPGRFSGRQFSNSRSEMNVSTLELGDSALYLCASSLEWGPGYGYTFGSGTRLTVV.

The sample holds a few counts of this clone. The J gene is TRBJ1-4, the V gene TRBV18; no firm D call. The germline V gene has CDR1 KGHSH and CDR2 LQKENI. The CDR3 consists of 15 residues. V was clipped by 3 bases and J by 8 bases, with 16 bases between them. This chain's CDR3 is CASSPPPGLMEKLFF. DNA of the CDR3: TGTGCCAGCTCACCCCCTCCAGGCTTGATGGAAAAACTGTTTTTT.

In DNA form, the CDR3 reads TGTGCCAGCACAGTGAGTAGGGGATACGACGAGCAGTACTTC. As protein: CASTVSRGYDEQYF. The J gene is TRBJ2-7, the V gene TRBV2, with D possibly being TRBD1 (5 bases). Germline V gene lookup returns CDR1 SNHLY and CDR2 FYNNEI. The V end lost 7 bases, the J end lost 5 bases, and 18 bases lay between the germline ends. The CDR3 totals 14 residues. Full variable domain (outside the CDR3, taken from reference TRBV2 and TRBJ2-7): EPEVTQTPSHQVTQMGQEVILRCVPISNHLYFYWYRQILGQKVEFLVSFYNNEISEKSEIFDDQFSVERPDGSNFTLKIRSTKLEDSAMYFCASTVSRGYDEQYFGPGTRLTVT.

This clone was recorded only once. The chain combines TRBV4-1 with TRBJ2-3; maybe TRBD1 (6 bases). V gave up 4 bases and J gave up 6 bases, with 23 bases separating them. Germline values: CDR1 MGHRA, CDR2 YSYEKL. The CDR3 spans 17 residues. The CDR3 bases are TGCGCCAGCAGCCTAATCCAGACAGGAGATCCTCTGGATACGCAGTATTTT. Its translation is CASSLIQTGDPLDTQYF.

The V call is TRBV28, the J call TRBJ1-5; no clear D. CDR1 and CDR2 from the germline V gene are MDHEN and SYDVKM. CDR3 size: 13 residues. Trimming left V 6 bases short and J 9 bases short, with 15 bases between. In DNA, the CDR3 is TGTGCCAGCAGACCCCAGGCTGGACGGCCCCAGCATTTT. Its protein is CASRPQAGRPQHF.

In the case of this clone: Other DNA sequences in this specimen translate into the identical CDR3. CDR3 sequence: CSAPGQGNYGYTF. The CDR3 DNA is TGCAGCGCACCCGGACAGGGCAACTATGGCTACACCTTC. V is TRBV29-1 and J is TRBJ1-2, with TRBD1 matching over 8 bases. The germline V gene has CDR1 SQVTM and CDR2 ANQGSEA. After removal of 7 bases from V and 2 bases from J, the junction contained 6 bases not matched to a gene. The CDR3 sequence is 13 residues long.

The J gene is TRBJ2-7, the V gene TRBV6-1, with 8 bases that match TRBD2. The trim removed 4 bases at V and 4 bases at J, leaving 9 bases unmatched. This CDR3 region has 15 residues. From germline, CDR1 is MNHNS and CDR2 SASEGT. The CDR3 sequence is CASSVQAGVLYEQYF. Written as DNA, the CDR3 is TGTGCCAGCAGTGTCCAAGCGGGAGTACTATACGAGCAGTACTTC.

This CDR3 is CASSLYSGTGELFF. For the CDR3, the DNA is TGTGCCAGCAGCCTCTATAGCGGCACCGGGGAGCTGTTTTTT. The chain carries TRBV11-3 and TRBJ2-2; TRBD2 is a possible D gene (6 bases). The germline V gene encodes CDR1 SGHNT and CDR2 YENEEA. Trimming took 5 bases from V and 4 from J, leaving 11 bases between them. The length of the CDR3 is 14 residues.

V is TRBV6-1 and J is TRBJ1-2; a possible D gene is TRBD1 (6 bases). V lost 6 bases, J lost 7 bases, and 18 bases lay in between. Germline values: CDR1 MNHNS, CDR2 SASEGT. CDR3 length: 14 amino acids. The CDR3 region is CASRRQVPLRGYTF. Written as DNA, the CDR3 is TGTGCCAGCAGAAGACAGGTCCCTTTGCGTGGCTACACCTTC.

The V call is TRBV27, the J call TRBJ1-2; a weak D match, TRBD1 (6 bases). This CDR3 is built from 15 residues. Germline values: CDR1 MNHEY, CDR2 SMNVEV (reference sequence). Trimming left V 5 bases short and J 1 base short, with 14 bases between. The CDR3 spells CASSLQGLGNYGYTF. The CDR3 DNA reads TGTGCCAGCAGTCTACAGGGATTGGGTAACTATGGCTACACCTTC.

CDR3 amino acids: CASSPLTGWAGAGELFF. CDR3 in DNA: TGTGCCAGCAGCCCCTTGACGGGATGGGCAGGCGCCGGGGAGCTGTTTTTT. The V call is TRBV7-2, the J call TRBJ2-2; TRBD2 is a possible D gene (5 bases). There are 17 residues in the CDR3. V was trimmed by 5 bases and J by 6 bases, leaving 22 bases between them. Germline CDR1 reads SGHTA; CDR2 reads FQGNSA.

The V gene is TRBV4-3, the J gene TRBJ2-7, with 10 bases aligning to TRBD1. Germline loops: CDR1 LGHNA, CDR2 YSLEER. This CDR3 is 15 amino acids long. J gave up 0 bases and V 4 bases, and 3 bases lay outside the gene matches. The DNA of the CDR3 is TGCGCCAGCAGCCCGGGACAGGGGAGCTCCTACGAGCAGTACTTC. Translation: CASSPGQGSSYEQYF.

The chain has TRBV5-1 and TRBJ2-7; a weak D match, TRBD2 (6 bases). CDR1 and CDR2 from the germline V gene are SGHRS and YFSETQ. The CDR3 length is 16 residues. Trimming took 0 bases from V and 3 from J, leaving 16 bases between them. The CDR3 loop is CASSLAGGNFIYEQYF. CDR3 coding DNA: TGCGCCAGCAGCTTGGCTGGGGGGAACTTCATCTACGAGCAGTACTTC.

The genes are TRBV27 and TRBJ2-7; D possibly matches TRBD1 or TRBD2 (5 bases each). The CDR3 spans 15 residues. Germline CDR1 reads MNHEY; CDR2 reads SMNVEV (reference sequence). Trimming shortened V by 3 bases and J by 0 bases, and 12 bases separated the two germline ends. The CDR3 DNA reads as TGTGCCAGCAGTTTTGTGGGACCAACCTCCTACGAGCAGTACTTC. Protein product: CASSFVGPTSYEQYF.

This rearrangement joins TRBV9 to TRBJ2-7; 7 positions agree with TRBD1. After removal of 3 bases from V and 0 bases from J, the junction contained 3 bases not matched to a gene. The germline gives CDR1 SGDLS, CDR2 YYNGEE. CDR3 length: 14 amino acids. CDR3 DNA: TGTGCCAGCAGCGACGGGACAGTCTCCTACGAGCAGTACTTC. Its translation is CASSDGTVSYEQYF.

Comments on this clone: A read error may explain this, as a much larger clone is one base away. The J gene is TRBJ1-2, the V gene TRBV14; weak D call: TRBD1 (5 bases). CDR1 is SGHDN and CDR2 is FVKESK in the germline V gene. The CDR3 is 13 residues long. In nucleotides, the CDR3 is TGTGCCAGCAACCAAGGGGCCGCCTATGGCTACACCTTC. Its translation: CASNQGAAYGYTF.

This clone occurred a few times. This chain links TRBV25-1 with TRBJ2-7; D unclear. In germline, CDR1 is MGHDK, CDR2 SYGVNS. Trimming took off 3 bases at V and 1 base at J, with 10 bases between the two ends. The CDR3 runs to 14 residues. The CDR3 DNA reads as TGTGCCAGCAGTGAGGAAGGGTTTTCCTACGAGCAGTACTTC. It specifies CASSEEGFSYEQYF.